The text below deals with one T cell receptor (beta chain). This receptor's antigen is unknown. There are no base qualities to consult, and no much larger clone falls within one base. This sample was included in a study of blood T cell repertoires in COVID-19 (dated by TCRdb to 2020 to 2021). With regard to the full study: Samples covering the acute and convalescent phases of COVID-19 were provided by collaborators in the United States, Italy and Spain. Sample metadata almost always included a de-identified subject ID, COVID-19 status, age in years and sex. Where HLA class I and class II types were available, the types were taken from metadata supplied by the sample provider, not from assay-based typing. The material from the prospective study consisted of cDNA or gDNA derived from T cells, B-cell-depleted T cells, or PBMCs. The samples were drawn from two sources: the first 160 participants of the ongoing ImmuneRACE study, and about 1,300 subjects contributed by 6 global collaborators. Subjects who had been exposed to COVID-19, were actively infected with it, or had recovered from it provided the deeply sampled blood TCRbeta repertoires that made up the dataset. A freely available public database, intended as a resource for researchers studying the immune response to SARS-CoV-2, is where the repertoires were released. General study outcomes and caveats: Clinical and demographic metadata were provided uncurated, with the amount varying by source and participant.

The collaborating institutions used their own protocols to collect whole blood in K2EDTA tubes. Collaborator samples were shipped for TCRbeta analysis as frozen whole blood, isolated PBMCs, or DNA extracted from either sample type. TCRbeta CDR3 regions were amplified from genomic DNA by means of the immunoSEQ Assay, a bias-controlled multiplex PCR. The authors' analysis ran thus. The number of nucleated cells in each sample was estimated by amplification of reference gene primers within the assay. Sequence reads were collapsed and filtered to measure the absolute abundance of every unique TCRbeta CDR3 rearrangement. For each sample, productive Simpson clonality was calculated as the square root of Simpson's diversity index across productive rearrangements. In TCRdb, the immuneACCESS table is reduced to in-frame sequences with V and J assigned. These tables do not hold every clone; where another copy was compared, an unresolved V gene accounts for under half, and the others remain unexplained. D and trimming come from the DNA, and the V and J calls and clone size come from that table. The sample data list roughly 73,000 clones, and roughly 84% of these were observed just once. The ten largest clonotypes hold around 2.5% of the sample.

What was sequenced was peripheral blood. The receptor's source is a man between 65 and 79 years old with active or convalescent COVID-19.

CDR3 protein: CASSFRTSGGQETQYF. The DNA sequence is TGTGCCAGCAGCTTCCGGACTAGCGGGGGACAAGAGACCCAGTACTTC. The chain is encoded by TRBV11-1 joined to TRBJ2-5; TRBD2 aligns with 13 central bases. The germline V gene (reference sequence) specifies SGHAT as CDR1 and FQDESV as CDR2. Reading from cysteine to phenylalanine, the CDR3 counts 16 amino acids. Only the CDR3 DNA stays, 48 bases, in frame from base 1. After removal of 3 bases from V and 2 bases from J, the junction retains 3 bases not matched to a gene. Reference TRBV11-1 and TRBJ2-5 proteins supply the regions before and after the CDR3; the full variable domain is: EAEVAQSPRYKITEKSQAVAFWCDPISGHATLYWYRQILGQGPELLVQFQDESVVDDSQLPKDRFSAERLKGVDSTLKIQPAELGDSAMYLCASSFRTSGGQETQYFGPGTRLLVL.